The clone carrying this T cell receptor (beta chain) occurred many times. Its antigen remains unidentified. The data belong to a study of T cell repertoires in cytomegalovirus infection. Findings of the study overall: HLA-C-restricted, CMV-specific TCR beta clonotypes were dominant ex vivo.

Germline trimming cut 8 bases from V and 6 bases from J; bases unmatched to any gene: 6. The CDR3 extends over 13 amino acids. Germline V gives CDR1 SEHNR, CDR2 FQNEAQ (reference sequence). TCRdb called the reads again in MiXCR, with one record for every CDR3 protein. The top ten clones hold roughly 51% of a sample with 110,000 to 150,000 distinct CDR3 sequences, roughly a third of them seen once. Here the sequenced sample was CD8+ T cells from cultured PBMCs, taken from culture after CMV antigen stimulation. This clonotype originated in a human donor in good health (CMV status not recorded). Some clones in this sample may be carry-over from other donors' samples. This rearrangement joins TRBV7-9 to TRBJ1-4, with 7 bases lining up with TRBD1. This CDR3 reads CASGQGEDEKLFF. DNA of the CDR3: TGTGCCAGCGGCCAGGGGGAGGATGAAAAACTGTTTTTT.